The clone carrying this T cell receptor beta chain turned up a few times. The sample comes from a study of blood T cell repertoires in COVID-19. Deletions cut 0 bases from V and 2 bases from J, with 17 bases between. Germline lookup yields CDR1 SGDLS and CDR2 YYNGEE. CDR3 length: 17 residues. During active infection, Seattle patients enrolled and were then monitored through disease. Original methodology: Estimates of nucleated cell counts were drawn from the amplification of reference gene primers. The assay was immunoSEQ multiplex PCR, and TCRdb's table has in-frame clones only and misses some. V and J calls and clone size come straight from that table; D and trimming were deduced from the DNA. The sample includes about 89,000 clones, about 83% of them seen just once.

The sample was peripheral blood. The chain is built from TRBV9 and TRBJ1-2; possibly TRBD1 for D (5 bases). This TCR was sampled from a man between 65 and 80 years old with COVID-19, enrolled during active disease. Here the CDR3 DNA reads TGTGCCAGCAGCGTAGGGGGCGGTGAGGCCTTGAACTATGGCTACACCTTC. It is translated as CASSVGGGEALNYGYTF. The full variable domain, rest sourced from reference TRBV9 and TRBJ1-2, is DSGVTQTPKHLITATGQRVTLRCSPRSGDLSVYWYQQSLDQGLQFLIQYYNGEERAKGNILERFSAQQFPDLHSELNLSSLELGDSALYFCASSVGGGEALNYGYTFGSGTRLTVV.